This T cell receptor beta chain was sequenced during a study of cytomegalovirus exposure and HLA in healthy donors. Whole-study results and caveats: Later work associated 17,000 or so TCR beta sequences with HLA alleles at 0.05 false discovery rate. A link between a missense DCLRE1C variant and TCR beta V- and J-gene trimming emerged from a later analysis. Reportedly, cytomegalovirus status was diagnosed with high sensitivity and specificity.

Primers: 60 Vbeta forward and 13 Jbeta reverse. Study processing details: Counted up in a later analysis, unique TCR beta chains came to approximately 77 million, with around 12 million shared. Sequencing was performed with immunoSEQ multiplex PCR; in TCRdb, only in-frame clones are kept and a portion is missing. The DNA was the basis for D and trimming; V, J and clone size are from that table. This table has 140,000 or so clones, 65% to 75% appearing once. About this clone: No antigen is known for it.

Germline-derived CDR1 and CDR2 are SGDLS and YYNGEE. V lost 0 bases, J lost 0 bases, and 19 bases lay in between. The CDR3 sequence is 19 residues long. The chain joins TRBV9 to TRBJ1-3, with D possibly TRBD1 on 6 matching bases. Sequenced input: PBMCs. The TCR comes from a man aged 55 to 70 in good health and CMV-seronegative. The CDR3 loop reads CASSVGLPGTGSSGNTIYF. The CDR3 DNA reads TGTGCCAGCAGCGTAGGCCTTCCGGGAACAGGGAGCTCTGGAAACACCATATATTTT.